A single T cell receptor beta chain is shown here with its context. Its cognate antigen is unknown. The sample comes from a study of shared clonotypes between healthy human individuals. Findings and limits, study-wide: Relative to memory subsets, naive subsets generally showed larger estimated richness.

Per germline, CDR1 SGHRS and CDR2 YFSETQ. V lost 4 bases to trimming and J lost 8 bases; unmatched junction nucleotides: 6. CDR3 length: 13 residues. Method: immunoSEQ multiplex PCR; TCRdb's copy keeps in-frame clones and lacks some. The sample has about 2.4 million clones, over 85% seen once. The V call is TRBV5-1, the J call TRBJ2-1; TRBD1 aligns across 7 bases. Input material: naive CD4+ T cells from PBMCs. Subset: CD45RA+ positively selected. This receptor was identified in a man aged 18 to 35 in good health. Some clones in this sample may be carry-over from other donors' samples. The CDR3 DNA sequence: TGCGCCAGCAGCCGCCGACAGGGCGATGAGCAGTTCTTC. Amino acids: CASSRRQGDEQFF.